This TCR beta chain was observed in a study of PD-1 blockade in classical Hodgkin lymphoma. Exposure to brentuximab vedotin varied, and each patient had relapsed following autologous stem cell transplantation. TCRdb's table, derived via immunoSEQ multiplex PCR, lists solely in-frame clones and lacks some. The sample holds some 84,000 clones; around nine tenths are singletons and the top ten take approximately 22%. Study-wide results and limits: Baseline TCR diversity was reportedly lower in newly diagnosed patients than in healthy donors. It was reported as lower still in relapsed/refractory patients. Whereas CD4+ TCR diversity had risen significantly by C4D1, CD8+ TCR diversity had not. Newly diagnosed patients and complete responders had comparable diversity at baseline.

For this clone: Its antigen is not identified.

The CDR3 contains 12 residues. Germline CDR1 is SNHLY and CDR2 is FYNNEI. V shed 6 bases and J shed 3 bases, with 9 bases lying between them. The input for sequencing was peripheral blood mononuclear cells (PBMCs), taken at baseline. This chain uses TRBV2 with TRBJ2-7; maybe TRBD1 (6 bases). This TCR was recovered from a human donor with classical Hodgkin lymphoma. As DNA, the CDR3 is TGTGCCAGCAGCGCAGGGGACTACGAGCAGTACTTC. It encodes CASSAGDYEQYF.